These 21 T cell receptor beta chains originate from one sample sequenced in a study of T-cell memory formation after mild COVID-19 (dated by TCRdb to about 2021). Libraries were constructed by 5' RACE. The run used an Illumina NovaSeq 6000. TCRdb cleaned the public reads at Q25 with fastp, built clones with MiXCR and kept in-frame beta chains. Under each unique CDR3 protein, matching rows form one entry showing the most common genes and DNA. This sample lists around 250,000 distinct CDR3 sequences; 7.5% to 10% were detected once. The ten largest clones take up roughly a fifth of the sample. Source material: PBMCs or a T cell subset sorted from them (not recorded which). These receptors all come from a man aged 18-30 years who had mild COVID-19 (a few samples of this study predate the infection). The sample titles of this study are shuffled in the database, so cell type and time point are left out; the donor was told from shared clones.

The table lists this clonotype with a few counts. The J gene is TRBJ2-5, the V gene TRBV7-2, with 7 bases that match TRBD1. The CDR3 consists of 18 residues. Germline CDR1 and CDR2: SGHTA and FQGNSA. The V gene end was trimmed by 5 bases and the J gene end by 7 bases; junction bases not matched to a gene: 22. The CDR3 nucleotides read TGTGCCAGCAGCCAGAAGGCCCTGGGACAGTACTTTTTGTTGACCCAGTACTTC. It codes for CASSQKALGQYFLLTQYF. Full variable domain (outside the CDR3, taken from reference TRBV7-2 and TRBJ2-5): GAGVSQSPSNKVTEKGKDVELRCDPISGHTALYWYRQSLGQGLEFLIYFQGNSAPDKSGLPSDRFSAERTGGSVSTLTIQRTQQEDSAVYLCASSQKALGQYFLLTQYFGPGTRLLVL.

This clonotype has more than one count but fewer than ten. The chain is built from TRBV3-1 and TRBJ2-3; D gene ambiguous. Trimming took off 4 bases at V and 2 bases at J, with 7 bases between the two ends. This CDR3 contains 13 residues. Germline CDR1 and CDR2: LGHDT and YNNKEL (reference sequence). The CDR3: CASSPGYTDTQYF. Here the CDR3 DNA reads TGTGCCAGCAGCCCCGGCTACACAGATACGCAGTATTTT.

The genes are TRBV10-3 and TRBJ1-2; D perhaps matches TRBD1 (6 bases). Germline-derived CDR1 and CDR2 are ENHRY and SYGVKD. Trimming stripped 0 bases from V and 3 bases from J, with 14 bases between. This CDR3 region has 16 residues. Here the CDR3 reads CAISESKAGTHYGYTF. DNA for the CDR3: TGTGCCATCAGTGAGTCGAAGGCTGGGACACACTATGGCTACACCTTC.

This clonotype has a handful of counts. The rearrangement links TRBV10-3 to TRBJ1-1; D possibly corresponds to TRBD1 (5 bases). This CDR3 contains 11 residues. V was cut by 5 bases and J by 8 bases, with 9 bases left in between. Germline V gene sequence: CDR1 ENHRY, CDR2 SYGVKD. Written as DNA, the CDR3 is TGTGCCATCAGTCAGAGACAGGAAGCTTTCTTT. Its protein product is CAISQRQEAFF.

The genes are TRBV19 and TRBJ1-4; D might be TRBD1 (6 bases). Germline values: CDR1 LNHDA, CDR2 SQIVND (reference sequence). This CDR3 contains 13 residues. Trimming left V 9 bases short and J 6 bases short, with 14 bases between. The CDR3 loop reads CASGNRADEKLFF. CDR3 nucleotides: TGTGCCAGCGGGAACAGGGCGGATGAAAAACTGTTTTTT.

This clonotype was counted a few times. The V call is TRBV30, the J call TRBJ2-2; D may match TRBD1 or TRBD2 (6 bases each). The CDR3 contains 16 residues. Germline values: CDR1 GTSNPN, CDR2 SVGIG (reference sequence). Trimming cost V 4 bases and J 3 bases, with 18 bases left between them. For the CDR3, the DNA is TGTGCCTGGACCGGGGGCGGCGCCGCGTACACCGGGGAGCTGTTTTTT. Residues: CAWTGGGAAYTGELFF. Supplemented by reference TRBV30 and TRBJ2-2, the full variable domain reads SQTIHQWPATLVQPVGSPLSLECTVEGTSNPNLYWYRQAAGRGLQLLFYSVGIGQISSEVPQNLSASRPQDRQFILSSKKLLLSDSGFYLCAWTGGGAAYTGELFFGEGSRLTVL.

This clonotype was picked up a small number of times. The V gene is TRBV29-1, the J gene TRBJ1-5; TRBD1 is a possible D gene (5 bases). CDR3 length equals 14 residues. The V end was cut by 4 bases, the J end by 0 bases, with 10 bases between. CDR1 and CDR2 from the germline V gene are SQVTM and ANQGSEA. In nucleotides, the CDR3 is TGCAGCGTTGTGGGGCAAGATAGCAATCAGCCCCAGCATTTT. Translated: CSVVGQDSNQPQHF.

This clonotype was observed a few times. This chain joins TRBV27 and TRBJ1-1, with D perhaps TRBD1 (6 bases). This CDR3 contains 14 residues. The V end was cut by 2 bases, the J end by 4 bases, with 11 bases between. Germline V gene lookup returns CDR1 MNHEY and CDR2 SMNVEV (reference sequence). The CDR3: CASSLQGIGTEAFF. Written as DNA, the CDR3 is TGTGCCAGCAGTTTACAGGGGATTGGCACTGAAGCTTTCTTT.

The chain's CDR3 is CASSGSWRHNIPYEQYV. The CDR3 nucleotides read TGCGCCAGCAGTGGATCGTGGAGACACAATATTCCCTACGAGCAGTACGTC. The chain joins TRBV10-1 to TRBJ2-7; D not resolved. Germline lookup yields CDR1 WNHNN and CDR2 SYGVQD (reference sequence). V lost 4 bases and J lost 2, with 21 bases in between. This CDR3 region has 17 residues.

This chain joins TRBV6-1 and TRBJ1-2, with D maybe TRBD1 (5 bases). This CDR3 has 14 residues. The germline CDR1 and CDR2 sequences are MNHNS and SASEGT. V shed 1 base and J shed 8 bases, with 14 bases lying between them. In DNA form, the CDR3 reads TGTGCCAGCAGTGAAGTGGGGACGTTGGGGGGCTACACCTTC. Amino acids: CASSEVGTLGGYTF.

This rearrangement joins TRBV19 to TRBJ1-5; no definite D call. Trimming pared 4 bases from V and 0 bases from J, leaving 10 bases between. CDR3 size: 15 residues. Germline V gene sequence: CDR1 LNHDA, CDR2 SQIVND (reference sequence). This chain's CDR3 is CASSKGFDSNQPQHF. CDR3 bases: TGTGCCAGTAGTAAGGGCTTTGATAGCAATCAGCCCCAGCATTTT.

V usage is TRBV12-3 or TRBV12-4 and J usage is TRBJ2-1; 9 positions match TRBD2. The CDR3 runs to 15 residues. J gave up 9 bases and V 6 bases, and 12 bases lay outside the gene matches. The CDR3 here is CASRWPGLASTEQFF. In DNA, the CDR3 is TGTGCCAGCAGGTGGCCGGGACTAGCCTCCACTGAGCAGTTCTTC.

The CDR3 coding sequence is TGTGCCAGCAGCCAGCAGGGACGTCGGTACGAGCAGTACTTC. This encodes CASSQQGRRYEQYF. The V and J genes are TRBV3-1 and TRBJ2-7; D might be TRBD1 or TRBD2, each matching 5 bases. Germline V CDR1 and CDR2: LGHDT, YNNKEL (reference sequence). CDR3 length equals 14 residues. V lost 3 bases and J 4 bases, leaving 13 bases between the germline ends.

The chain joins TRBV7-9 to TRBJ2-4; D might be TRBD1 or TRBD2, each matching 5 bases. CDR3 length: 19 residues. CDR1 is SEHNR, CDR2 FQNEAQ, per germline (reference sequence). The V end lost 1 base, the J end lost 0 bases, and 19 bases lay between the germline ends. Here the CDR3 DNA reads TGTGCCAGCAGCTTAGGGGACGGACCTCGGGGTCTAGCCAAAAACATTCAGTACTTC. Its translation: CASSLGDGPRGLAKNIQYF.

This clonotype came up a few times. This chain uses TRBV4-3 with TRBJ2-3, with D tentatively TRBD2 (5 bases). Germline values: CDR1 LGHNA, CDR2 YSLEER. V was pared by 0 bases and J by 2 bases, with 15 bases between. The CDR3 consists of 17 residues. This CDR3 is CASSQEERASFTDTQYF. In nucleotides, the CDR3 is TGCGCCAGCAGCCAAGAGGAGAGGGCTAGCTTCACAGATACGCAGTATTTT.

The CDR3 region has the DNA TGTGCCAGCAGTGAGGGGGAGGGCTTACCCCAGCATTTT. Translating it yields CASSEGEGLPQHF. The chain uses TRBV2 and TRBJ1-5; possible D gene TRBD1, 5 bases. This CDR3 has 13 amino acids. CDR1 and CDR2 from the germline V gene are SNHLY and FYNNEI. The ends were cut back, 3 bases at V and 10 bases at J, with 13 bases in the middle.

The genes are TRBV20-1 and TRBJ2-3; TRBD1 might be the D (5 bases). This CDR3 has 12 residues. Trimming took 5 bases from V and 5 from J, leaving 11 bases between them. Germline lookup yields CDR1 DFQATT and CDR2 SNEGSKA (reference sequence). The CDR3 is CSAPKGRDTQYF. CDR3 DNA: TGCAGTGCTCCGAAGGGGCGAGATACGCAGTATTTT.

The CDR3 DNA is TGTGCCAGCAGCGTAGAACAGGGGGCGAACAATGAGCAGTTCTTC. It yields the protein CASSVEQGANNEQFF. The genes are TRBV9 and TRBJ2-1; 9 nucleotides match TRBD1. Germline assignment: CDR1 SGDLS and CDR2 YYNGEE. The V gene end was trimmed by 0 bases and the J gene end by 5 bases; junction bases not matched to a gene: 3. There are 15 residues in the CDR3.

The V and J genes are TRBV11-2 and TRBJ2-1, with D maybe TRBD1 (6 bases). Germline CDR1 reads SGHAT; CDR2 reads FQNNGV. The CDR3 contains 14 residues. V gave up 2 bases and J gave up 7 bases, with 12 bases separating them. CDR3: CASSLRTAVNEQFF. The CDR3 region has the DNA TGTGCCAGCAGCTTAAGGACAGCTGTAAATGAGCAGTTCTTC.

This clonotype was observed many times. The V gene is TRBV7-6, the J gene TRBJ1-1; possibly TRBD1 for D (6 bases). This CDR3 spans 16 amino acids. Trimming pared 1 base from V and 1 base from J, leaving 13 bases between. Germline loops: CDR1 SGHVS, CDR2 FNYEAQ. The CDR3 coding sequence is TGTGCCAGCAGCTTAGTGCAGCCGGGGGCGAACACTGAAGCTTTCTTT. This sequence encodes CASSLVQPGANTEAFF.

This clonotype was seen a handful of times. CDR3: CASSDPRLAPNNEQFF. The CDR3 coding sequence is TGTGCCAGCAGTGACCCTCGACTAGCGCCTAACAATGAGCAGTTCTTC. The rearrangement joins TRBV25-1 to TRBJ2-1; 8 bases are a match to TRBD2. Germline loops: CDR1 MGHDK, CDR2 SYGVNS. V lost 3 bases and J lost 5; bases outside the gene matches: 9. The CDR3 sequence is 16 residues long.